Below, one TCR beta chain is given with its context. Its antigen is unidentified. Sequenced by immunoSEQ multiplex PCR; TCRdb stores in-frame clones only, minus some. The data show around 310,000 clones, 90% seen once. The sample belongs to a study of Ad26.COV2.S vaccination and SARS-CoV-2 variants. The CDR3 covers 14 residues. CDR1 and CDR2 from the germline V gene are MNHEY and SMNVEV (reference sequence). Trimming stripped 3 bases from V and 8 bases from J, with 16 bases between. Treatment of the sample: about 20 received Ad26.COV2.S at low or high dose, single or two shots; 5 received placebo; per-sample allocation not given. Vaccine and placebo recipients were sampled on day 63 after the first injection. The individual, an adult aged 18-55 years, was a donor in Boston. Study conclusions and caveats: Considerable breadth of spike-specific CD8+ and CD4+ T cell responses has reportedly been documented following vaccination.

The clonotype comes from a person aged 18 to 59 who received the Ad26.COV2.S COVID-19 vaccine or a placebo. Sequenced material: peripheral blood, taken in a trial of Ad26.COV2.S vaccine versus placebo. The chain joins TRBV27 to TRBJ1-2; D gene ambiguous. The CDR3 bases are TGTGCCAGCAGTTTGTCCGAGAATTTCTACGGCTACACCTTC. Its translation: CASSLSENFYGYTF.